These 14 T cell receptor beta chains came from one sample sequenced in a study of glioma-infiltrating T cells. Using RNA template, CDR3s of TCR alpha and beta were amplified with iRepertoire arm-PCR. TCRdb recomputed calls from the multiplex PCR reads with MiXCR, one row per CDR3 protein. Of approximately 110,000 distinct CDR3 sequences detected, more than 20% appear once; the ten largest clones hold roughly 15%. The specimen sequenced was glioma tissue, nonneoplastic brain tissue, or PBMCs (not recorded which). These TCRs come from a human donor with low-grade glioma or glioblastoma, undergoing nonglioma brain surgery, or in good health (not recorded which).

This clonotype has only a few counts. The CDR3 ends on some other residue instead of the conserved phenylalanine or tryptophan, so this is likely a read error. The chain employs TRBV20-1 and TRBJ2-7; possibly TRBD2 for D (5 bases). Germline values: CDR1 DFQATT, CDR2 SNEGSKA (reference sequence). The CDR3 is 14 residues long. Trimming removed 2 bases at V and 0 bases at J, with 11 bases between. Here the CDR3 reads CSARKRSSSYEQYS. CDR3 sequence (DNA): TGCAGTGCTAGAAAGCGGTCGAGCTCCTACGAGCAGTACTCC.

This clonotype was picked up a small number of times. V usage is TRBV12-3 or TRBV12-4 and J usage is TRBJ2-3; 9 positions agree with TRBD2. The CDR3 covers 13 residues. J lost 8 bases, V lost 6 bases, and 6 bases had no gene match. The CDR3: CASRTAGGGTQYF. In nucleotides, the CDR3 is TGTGCCAGCAGGACAGCGGGAGGCGGTACGCAGTATTTT.

This clonotype was observed a few times. Possible read error: a much larger clone is one base away. The V gene is TRBV7-2, the J gene TRBJ2-3; weak D call: TRBD2 (5 bases). V was trimmed by 8 bases and J by 5 bases, leaving 17 bases between them. There are 14 residues in the CDR3. Germline V gene sequence: CDR1 SGHTA, CDR2 FQGNSA. CDR3 protein: CASRQSAVGDTQYF. The CDR3 nucleotides are TGTGCCAGCCGCCAGTCAGCGGTAGGAGATACGCAGTATTTT. Full variable domain (outside the CDR3, taken from reference TRBV7-2 and TRBJ2-3): GAGVSQSPSNKVTEKGKDVELRCDPISGHTALYWYRQSLGQGLEFLIYFQGNSAPDKSGLPSDRFSAERTGGSVSTLTIQRTQQEDSAVYLCASRQSAVGDTQYFGPGTRLTVL.

This clonotype has ten or more counts. In DNA form, the CDR3 reads TGTGCCAGCAATGCCCGGGCGGGAACTAATGAAAAACTGTTTTTT. It specifies CASNARAGTNEKLFF. This chain uses TRBV2 with TRBJ1-4; D remains ambiguous. CDR1 SNHLY and CDR2 FYNNEI come from the germline V gene. The V end lost 7 bases, the J end lost 1 base, and 13 bases lay between the germline ends. The CDR3 contains 15 residues.

This clonotype was found a few times. The V and J genes are TRBV29-1 and TRBJ2-5, with TRBD2 as a possible D gene (5 bases). Germline V lookup: CDR1 SQVTM, CDR2 ANQGSEA. V shed 4 bases and J shed 2 bases, with 8 bases lying between them. CDR3 size: 12 residues. The CDR3 region has the DNA TGCAGCGTTGGGCGGGCGCAAGAGACCCAGTACTTC. Residues: CSVGRAQETQYF.

This clonotype was counted once. A read error may explain this, as a much larger clone is one base away. The chain recombines TRBV11-1 with TRBJ1-2, with D perhaps TRBD1 (5 bases). This CDR3 contains 14 residues. V lost 2 bases and J 4 bases, leaving 11 bases between the germline ends. Germline-derived CDR1 and CDR2 are SGHAT and FQDESV (reference sequence). In nucleotides, the CDR3 is TGTGCCAGCAGCTTAATGACAGATTCCTATGGCTACACCTTC. Translation gives CASSLMTDSYGYTF.

This clonotype was seen repeatedly, ten times or more. J is TRBJ1-5 and V is TRBV19; a possible D gene is TRBD1 (6 bases). Germline V CDR1 and CDR2: LNHDA, SQIVND (reference sequence). The CDR3 runs 14 residues. CDR3 sequence reads: CGGASGQGNQPQHF. The CDR3 coding sequence is TGTGGGGGGGCGTCTGGGCAGGGCAATCAGCCCCAGCATTTT.

This clonotype was found many times. V gene TRBV28 combines with J gene TRBJ2-3; 14 nucleotides align to TRBD2. Germline trimming cut 2 bases from V and 6 bases from J; bases unmatched to any gene: 4. The CDR3 is 16 amino acids. Germline V gives CDR1 MDHEN, CDR2 SYDVKM. CDR3 amino acids: CASSLLGTSGSDTQYF. The CDR3 coding sequence is TGTGCCAGCAGTTTACTTGGGACTAGCGGGAGTGATACGCAGTATTTT.

At least ten counts were recorded for this clonotype. The chain recombines TRBV2 with TRBJ2-7; TRBD2 matches 13 bases. V trimming: 4 bases; J trimming: 6 bases; junction bases outside the gene matches: 6. CDR1 SNHLY and CDR2 FYNNEI come from the germline V gene. The CDR3 is 15 residues long. CDR3 DNA sequence: TGTGCCAGCAGTGGTACTAGCGGGAGGGCCATCGAGCAGTACTTC. Translated: CASSGTSGRAIEQYF.

This clonotype was observed a handful of times. The chain uses TRBV7-3 and TRBJ2-7; D might be TRBD1 (7 bases). This CDR3 is 15 amino acids long. Germline CDR1 and CDR2: SGHTA and FQGTGA. V was clipped by 5 bases and J by 1 base, with 15 bases between them. The CDR3: CASSPGAGGSYEQYF. CDR3 sequence (DNA): TGTGCCAGCAGCCCCGGGGCAGGGGGGTCCTACGAGCAGTACTTC.

At least ten counts were recorded for this clonotype. The chain carries TRBV20-1 and TRBJ2-2, with D maybe TRBD1 (6 bases). V was shortened by 2 bases and J by 4 bases, with 11 bases between the two germline ends. Germline-derived CDR1 and CDR2 are DFQATT and SNEGSKA (reference sequence). The CDR3 length is 14 residues. The CDR3 region has the DNA TGCAGTGCTAGATACAGGGCTAGCACCGGGGAGCTGTTTTTT. Encoded protein: CSARYRASTGELFF.

About this clonotype itself: A much larger clone differs by one base, so this may be a read error. The CDR3 loop reads CASSNGQGGHNEQFF. The CDR3 nucleotides are TGTGCCAGCAGCAATGGACAGGGGGGGCACAATGAGCAGTTCTTC. This chain joins TRBV7-9 and TRBJ2-1; 10 bases align to TRBD1. V was pared by 5 bases and J by 5 bases, with 6 bases of the junction left unmatched. Germline V gene data show CDR1 as SEHNR and CDR2 as FQNEAQ (reference sequence). The CDR3 length is 15 residues.

By share, this clonotype ranks as medium-sized. This chain joins TRBV15 and TRBJ1-1; D is uncertain. The CDR3 has 13 residues. The germline V gene encodes CDR1 LNHNV and CDR2 YYDKDF (reference sequence). V lost 7 bases and J 1 base, leaving 10 bases between the germline ends. The CDR3, as DNA: TGTGCCACCACCGACCACAAGAACACTGAAGCTTTCTTT. This encodes CATTDHKNTEAFF.

This clonotype has a handful of counts. The chain joins TRBV29-1 to TRBJ1-1; the D gene is possibly TRBD1 (6 bases). V was trimmed by 3 bases and J by 6 bases, leaving 11 bases between them. CDR3 length: 12 residues. From germline, CDR1 is SQVTM and CDR2 ANQGSEA. The CDR3 sequence is CSVEVGQSEAFF. CDR3 nucleotide sequence: TGCAGCGTTGAGGTAGGACAGTCTGAAGCTTTCTTT.